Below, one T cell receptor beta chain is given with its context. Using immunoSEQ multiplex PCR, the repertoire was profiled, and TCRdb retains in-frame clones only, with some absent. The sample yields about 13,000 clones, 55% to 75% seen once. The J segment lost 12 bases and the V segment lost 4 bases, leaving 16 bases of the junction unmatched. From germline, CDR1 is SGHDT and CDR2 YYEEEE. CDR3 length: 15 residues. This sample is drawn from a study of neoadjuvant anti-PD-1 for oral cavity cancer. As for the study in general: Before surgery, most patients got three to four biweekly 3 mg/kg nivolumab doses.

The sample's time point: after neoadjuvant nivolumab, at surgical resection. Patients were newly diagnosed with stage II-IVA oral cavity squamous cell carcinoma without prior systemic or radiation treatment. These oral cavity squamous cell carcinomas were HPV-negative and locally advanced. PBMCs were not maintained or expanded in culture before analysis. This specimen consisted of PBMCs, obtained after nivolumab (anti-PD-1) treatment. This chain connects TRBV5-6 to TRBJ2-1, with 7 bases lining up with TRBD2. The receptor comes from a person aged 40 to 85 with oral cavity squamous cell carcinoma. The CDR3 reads CASSLTTSTGGGQFF. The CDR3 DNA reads TGTGCCAGCAGCCTCACGACTAGTACGGGCGGGGGGCAGTTCTTC. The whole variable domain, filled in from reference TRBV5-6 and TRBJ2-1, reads DAGVTQSPTHLIKTRGQQVTLRCSPKSGHDTVSWYQQALGQGPQFIFQYYEEEERQRGNFPDRFSGHQFPNYSSELNVNALLLGDSALYLCASSLTTSTGGGQFFGPGTRLTVL.